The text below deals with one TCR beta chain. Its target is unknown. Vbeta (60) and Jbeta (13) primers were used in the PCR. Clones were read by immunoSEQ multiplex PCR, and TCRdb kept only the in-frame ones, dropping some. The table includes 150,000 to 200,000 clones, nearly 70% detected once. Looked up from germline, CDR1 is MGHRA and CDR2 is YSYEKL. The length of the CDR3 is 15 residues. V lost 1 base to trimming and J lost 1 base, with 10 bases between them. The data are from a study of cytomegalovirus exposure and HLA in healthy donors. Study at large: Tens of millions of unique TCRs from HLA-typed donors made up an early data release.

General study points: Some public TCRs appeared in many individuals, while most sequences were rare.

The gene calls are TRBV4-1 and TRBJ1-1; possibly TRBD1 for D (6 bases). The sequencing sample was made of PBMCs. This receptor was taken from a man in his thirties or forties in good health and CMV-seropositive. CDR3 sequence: CASSQVEGQNTEAFF. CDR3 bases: TGCGCCAGCAGCCAAGTTGAGGGACAGAACACTGAAGCTTTCTTT.